The next 29 T cell receptor beta chains were all read from a single sample in a study of shared clonotypes between healthy human individuals. Method: immunoSEQ multiplex PCR; TCRdb's copy keeps in-frame clones and lacks some. The sample lists approximately 2,300,000 clones, around 92% occurring once. What was sequenced was naive CD4+ T cells from PBMCs. As to subset: CD45RA+ positively selected. All receptors come from a man between 18 and 29 years old in good health. Some clones in this sample may be carry-over from other donors' samples.

The V gene is TRBV5-1, the J gene TRBJ1-2; 8 nucleotides line up with TRBD1. The CDR3 covers 11 residues. Trimming cost V 7 bases and J 4 bases; bases outside gene matches: 0. CDR1 is SGHRS and CDR2 is YFSETQ in the germline V gene. Written as DNA, the CDR3 is TGCGCCAGCGGACAGGGCTATGGCTACACCTTC. It encodes CASGQGYGYTF.

The V and J genes are TRBV7-2 and TRBJ2-3; TRBD2 aligns across 9 bases. The J segment lost 6 bases and the V segment lost 7 bases, leaving 8 bases of the junction unmatched. Germline lookup yields CDR1 SGHTA and CDR2 FQGNSA. This CDR3 spans 14 amino acids. The CDR3 here is CASTQRGALDTQYF. The CDR3 nucleotides read TGTGCCAGCACCCAGCGGGGGGCGTTGGATACGCAGTATTTT.

This clone was counted between two and nine times. This chain connects TRBV23-1 to TRBJ2-7, with D hard to call. TRBV23-1 is annotated as an ORF whose role is uncertain. V dropped 10 bases and J dropped 5 bases, with 12 bases sitting between them. The CDR3 covers 11 residues. This chain's CDR3 is CATSFRDEQYF. Written as DNA, the CDR3 is TGCGCCACCTCCTTTCGGGACGAGCAGTACTTC.

J is TRBJ2-7 and V is TRBV5-1, with 7 bases fitting TRBD2. V lost 0 bases and J lost 9; bases outside the gene matches: 6. This CDR3 is 13 amino acids long. The germline V gene encodes CDR1 SGHRS and CDR2 YFSETQ. The CDR3 DNA reads as TGCGCCAGCAGCTTGGGAAAAAGCGGGGTGCAGTACTTC. It encodes CASSLGKSGVQYF.

This clone was seen only a few times. The chain is built from TRBV7-2 and TRBJ1-1; no clear D gene. V was pared by 5 bases and J by 8 bases, with 18 bases between. Germline values: CDR1 SGHTA, CDR2 FQGNSA. This CDR3 has 14 amino acids. The CDR3 coding sequence is TGTGCCAGCAGCAACCGTTATGGACGGGGAGAAGCTTTCTTT. Translated: CASSNRYGRGEAFF. Combining the CDR3 with reference TRBV7-2 and TRBJ1-1 gives the whole variable domain GAGVSQSPSNKVTEKGKDVELRCDPISGHTALYWYRQSLGQGLEFLIYFQGNSAPDKSGLPSDRFSAERTGGSVSTLTIQRTQQEDSAVYLCASSNRYGRGEAFFGQGTRLTVV.

The rearrangement uses TRBV5-1 and TRBJ2-7, with TRBD1 matching 9 bases. The CDR3 covers 13 residues. The V gene end was trimmed by 4 bases and the J gene end by 4 bases; junction bases not matched to a gene: 3. The V gene's germline CDR1 is SGHRS and CDR2 YFSETQ. CDR3 coding DNA: TGCGCCAGCAGCGGACAGGGGTTGTACGAGCAGTACTTC. It specifies CASSGQGLYEQYF.

This sequence joins TRBV6-1 and TRBJ2-5, with TRBD2 matching over 11 bases. CDR1 MNHNS and CDR2 SASEGT come from the germline V gene. After removal of 8 bases from V and 5 bases from J, the junction contained 10 bases not matched to a gene. CDR3 length equals 15 residues. CDR3 DNA: TGTGCCAGCGTAATTACTAGCGGGAGAGCTGAGACCCAGTACTTC. This encodes CASVITSGRAETQYF.

This clone turned up a few times. Other nucleotide sequences from this sample produce the same CDR3. The rearrangement links TRBV18 to TRBJ1-1, with 8 nucleotides matching TRBD1. From germline, CDR1 is KGHSH and CDR2 LQKENI. V lost 1 base, J lost 2 bases, and 3 bases stayed unmatched. The CDR3 extends over 15 amino acids. Here the CDR3 DNA reads TGTGCCAGCTCACCACTAACAGGGGGAAACACTGAAGCTTTCTTT. Encoded protein: CASSPLTGGNTEAFF.

The rearrangement uses TRBV6-6 and TRBJ1-3; 7 bases match TRBD1. Unmatched junction bases numbered 6, after V lost 7 bases and J lost 3 bases. The CDR3 covers 14 residues. CDR1 and CDR2 (germline): MNHNY, SVGAGI (reference sequence). The CDR3 coding sequence is TGTGCCAGCAATAACAGGGGTATTGGAAACACCATATATTTT. Translated: CASNNRGIGNTIYF.

This clone was detected a few times. The V gene is TRBV29-1, the J gene TRBJ1-2; D not certain. Deletions cut 4 bases from V and 4 bases from J, with 10 bases between. The CDR3 is made up of 12 amino acids. Germline CDR1 SQVTM, CDR2 ANQGSEA. CDR3 protein: CSVGREGYGYTF. Here the CDR3 DNA reads TGCAGCGTTGGACGGGAGGGCTATGGCTACACCTTC.

The table lists this clone with a count of one. The chain has TRBV25-1 and TRBJ2-7; 10 bases map to TRBD1. This CDR3 has 15 residues. CDR1 is MGHDK and CDR2 is SYGVNS in the germline V gene. The junction had 9 bases not matched to a gene; V was cut back by 4 bases and J by 6 bases. The CDR3 region is CASSATGTGEREQYF. CDR3 bases: TGTGCCAGCAGTGCCACCGGGACAGGGGAACGCGAGCAGTACTTC.

This clone occurred a few times. The CDR3 coding sequence is TGTGCCAGCAGCTTGCTATTGGGGTACACTGAAGCTTTCTTT. This gives the protein CASSLLLGYTEAFF. The chain links TRBV11-2 to TRBJ1-1; no reliable D call. The CDR3 runs 14 residues. The germline V gene encodes CDR1 SGHAT and CDR2 FQNNGV. Trimming took 3 bases from V and 3 from J, leaving 11 bases between them.

V is TRBV2 and J is TRBJ2-7, with TRBD1 matching 7 bases. The germline V gene encodes CDR1 SNHLY and CDR2 FYNNEI. V was clipped by 5 bases and J by 1 base; unmatched bases: 5. The CDR3 is 14 amino acids. The CDR3 bases are TGTGCCAGCAGTAGGACAGGCAAATCCTACGAGCAGTACTTC. Translated, it gives CASSRTGKSYEQYF.

The V gene is TRBV5-4, the J gene TRBJ1-1; D is undetermined. In germline, CDR1 is SGHNT, CDR2 YYREEE (reference sequence). The CDR3 length is 14 residues. The V end lost 2 bases, the J end lost 1 base, and 9 bases lay between the germline ends. The CDR3 protein is CASSFGGRNTEAFF. The CDR3 bases are TGTGCCAGCAGCTTTGGCGGGAGGAACACTGAAGCTTTCTTT.

As for this clone: At the DNA level, this CDR3 is encoded by other sequences in the same sample as well. This chain links TRBV7-9 with TRBJ2-5; D unresolved. Trimming left V 1 base short and J 5 bases short, with 8 bases between. This CDR3 comprises 13 residues. From germline, CDR1 is SEHNR and CDR2 FQNEAQ (reference sequence). The chain's CDR3 is CASSLVGTETQYF. For the CDR3, the DNA is TGTGCCAGCAGCTTAGTTGGCACGGAGACCCAGTACTTC.

J is TRBJ2-1 and V is TRBV4-2, with 9 bases fitting TRBD2. With V trimmed by 4 bases and J by 15 bases, 16 bases remained unmatched. The germline V gene has CDR1 LGHNA and CDR2 YNFKEQ. This CDR3 is built from 15 residues. The DNA of the CDR3 is TGTGCCAGCAGCCTCGCGGGAGGGCCGGAGGTGTGGAGGTTCTTC. Translated, it gives CASSLAGGPEVWRFF.

With regard to this clone: Other DNA sequences in the same sample also yield this CDR3. This chain connects TRBV5-1 to TRBJ1-3; TRBD1 matches 8 bases. Germline V gene lookup returns CDR1 SGHRS and CDR2 YFSETQ. This CDR3 comprises 16 residues. J gave up 0 bases and V 3 bases, and 5 bases lay outside the gene matches. The CDR3 DNA reads as TGCGCCAGCAGCTCGGGACAGGCCAGCTCTGGAAACACCATATATTTT. Residues: CASSSGQASSGNTIYF.

Regarding this clone: A much larger clone lies one base from this, so it may be a read error. Different DNA sequences within this sample yield the same CDR3. The chain combines TRBV5-1 with TRBJ2-1; the match to TRBD1 covers 7 bases. Germline V gene lookup returns CDR1 SGHRS and CDR2 YFSETQ. After removal of 3 bases from V and 1 base from J, the junction contained 4 bases not matched to a gene. There are 15 residues in the CDR3. The CDR3 region has the DNA TGCGCCAGCAGCTCACAGGGGCCATCCTACAATGAGCAGTTCTTC. Translation: CASSSQGPSYNEQFF.

Turning to this clone: The same CDR3 also results from other DNA sequences found in this sample. V is TRBV29-1 and J is TRBJ2-3; D is unclear. Germline CDR1 and CDR2: SQVTM and ANQGSEA. CDR3 length equals 13 residues. V lost 0 bases and J lost 0, with 4 bases in between. DNA for the CDR3: TGCAGCGTTGAAGAGGGGAGCACAGATACGCAGTATTTT. Protein product: CSVEEGSTDTQYF.

This clone appeared a few times. The CDR3 nucleotides read TGTGCCAGCAGTGGTCGGACTAGCGGGAGTCTTGGGGAGCAGTTCTTC. The encoded protein is CASSGRTSGSLGEQFF. The chain carries TRBV28 and TRBJ2-1; 13 positions agree with TRBD2. With 5 bases clipped from V and 10 bases from J, the junction kept 11 bases outside the gene matches. The germline CDR1 and CDR2 sequences are MDHEN and SYDVKM. This CDR3 region has 16 residues.

Here the CDR3 DNA reads TGCGCCAGCCGCCTTACCGGGACTAGCGGGACCATTGAGACCCAGTACTTC. Protein product: CASRLTGTSGTIETQYF. The rearrangement uses TRBV5-1 and TRBJ2-5, with 13 bases lining up with TRBD2. Trimming took 7 bases from V and 5 from J; bases not matched to a gene: 14. Germline V CDR1 and CDR2: SGHRS, YFSETQ. The CDR3 contains 17 residues.

J is TRBJ1-2 and V is TRBV5-4, with D possibly matching TRBD1 (5 bases). CDR1 and CDR2 (germline): SGHNT, YYREEE (reference sequence). Trimming left V 4 bases short and J 8 bases short, with 9 bases between. This CDR3 has 11 amino acids. The CDR3 region is CASSRDGGYTF. CDR3 DNA sequence: TGTGCCAGCAGCCGGGACGGAGGCTACACCTTC. Full variable domain (remainder filled in from reference TRBV5-4 and TRBJ1-2): ETGVTQSPTHLIKTRGQQVTLRCSSQSGHNTVSWYQQALGQGPQFIFQYYREEENGRGNFPPRFSGLQFPNYSSELNVNALELDDSALYLCASSRDGGYTFGSGTRLTVV.

The V and J genes are TRBV28 and TRBJ1-1; maybe TRBD1 (5 bases). With 10 bases removed from V and 2 bases from J, the gap between germline ends came to 11 bases. Germline V gives CDR1 MDHEN, CDR2 SYDVKM. CDR3 length: 12 amino acids. CDR3 sequence (DNA): TGTGCCACCATTGACAGTAACACTGAAGCTTTCTTT. It translates to CATIDSNTEAFF.

The chain employs TRBV4-2 and TRBJ1-2; tentatively, D is TRBD1 (5 bases). CDR1 and CDR2 from the germline V gene are LGHNA and YNFKEQ. The V and J ends lost 3 bases and 0 bases respectively, with 14 bases between them. This CDR3 spans 16 amino acids. The CDR3 is CASSQAGTSANYGYTF. The CDR3 nucleotides read TGTGCCAGCAGCCAGGCCGGGACGTCCGCTAACTATGGCTACACCTTC.

J is TRBJ2-7 and V is TRBV9, with 9 nucleotides matching TRBD1. This CDR3 has 17 residues. V lost 1 base to trimming and J lost 3 bases; unmatched junction nucleotides: 11. Germline CDR1 SGDLS, CDR2 YYNGEE. CDR3 residues: CASSVKDGGQGNYEQYF. Written as DNA, the CDR3 is TGTGCCAGCAGCGTAAAAGACGGGGGACAGGGCAACTACGAGCAGTACTTC.

The chain couples TRBV15 to TRBJ2-3; D remains unclear. The CDR3 loop spans 15 amino acids. The V gene lost 0 bases and the J gene lost 0 bases, with 7 bases spanning the gap. Germline V gives CDR1 LNHNV, CDR2 YYDKDF (reference sequence). In DNA, the CDR3 is TGTGCCACCAGCAGAGATTCCAGCAGCACAGATACGCAGTATTTT. Its translation is CATSRDSSSTDTQYF.

This clone appeared a single time. V and J are TRBV9 and TRBJ2-2; either TRBD1 or TRBD2 may fit D (6 bases each). Trimming took 0 bases from V and 8 from J, leaving 14 bases between them. Germline CDR1 SGDLS, CDR2 YYNGEE. The CDR3 has 15 amino acids. The CDR3 DNA is TGTGCCAGCAGCGTAGGGGGGGCAGCAAGAGGGGAGCTGTTTTTT. It specifies CASSVGGAARGELFF.

The chain carries TRBV6-1 and TRBJ2-3; 8 bases are a match to TRBD1. V lost 5 bases to trimming and J lost 5 bases; unmatched junction nucleotides: 6. This CDR3 spans 14 amino acids. Per the germline V gene, CDR1 is MNHNS and CDR2 is SASEGT. CDR3 nucleotides: TGTGCCAGCAGTACCCTCGACAGGGGAGATACGCAGTATTTT. Amino acids: CASSTLDRGDTQYF.

The count of this clone is one. V usage is TRBV18 and J usage is TRBJ2-3; 11 bases match TRBD2. CDR1 and CDR2 from the germline V gene are KGHSH and LQKENI. V trimming: 1 base; J trimming: 2 bases; junction bases outside the gene matches: 2. The CDR3 totals 16 residues. The CDR3 nucleotides read TGTGCCAGCTCACCACTAGCGGGAGGGATCACAGATACGCAGTATTTT. Translating gives CASSPLAGGITDTQYF.